A selection of T cell receptor beta chains follows, all from one sample in a study of T cell responses to AZD1222 COVID-19 vaccine. Libraries were prepared by immunoSEQ multiplex PCR; TCRdb keeps only in-frame clonotypes and omits some of them. Of 85,000 to 90,000 clones detected, roughly nine tenths appear once; the ten largest clones hold about 5.7%. Sequences were derived from peripheral blood, sampled 28 days after the second AZD1222 dose. The receptors come from an adult who received the AZD1222 COVID-19 vaccine. Each CDR3 is given with its conserved first and last residue. A D gene is named only where the DNA matches it firmly. Size is omitted from some rows. Given values are once, few, many or a class for expanded clones.

d_call j_call v_call clone_size cdr3_aa cdr3_nt
. TRBJ1-2 TRBV6-5 few CASSSGEDYGYTF TGTGCCAGCAGTTCAGGGGAGGACTATGGCTACACCTTC
TRBD2 TRBJ2-5 TRBV9 . CASSALSGGLGETQYF TGTGCCAGCAGCGCCCTTAGCGGGGGGCTTGGAGAGACCCAGTACTTC
. TRBJ2-3 TRBV4-1 . CASSRLPGTATMDTQYF TGCGCCAGCAGCCGCCTCCCGGGGACTGCGACAATGGATACGCAGTATTTT
. TRBJ1-1 TRBV5-6 . CASSSRGYSTEAFF TGTGCCAGCAGCTCCAGGGGTTATAGCACTGAAGCTTTCTTT
TRBD1 TRBJ1-4 TRBV14 . CASSRDRVGEKLFF TGTGCCAGCAGCCGCGACAGGGTGGGCGAAAAACTGTTTTTT
. TRBJ1-5 TRBV9 . CASSAKLEPPQHF TGTGCCAGCAGCGCAAAATTGGAACCGCCCCAGCATTTT
TRBD2 TRBJ2-3 TRBV29-1 . CSVARGGLSDTQYF TGCAGCGTTGCCCGGGGGGGGCTTTCAGATACGCAGTATTTT
TRBD1 TRBJ1-4 TRBV18 once CASSPRTGVNEKLFF TGTGCCAGCTCACCACGTACAGGGGTAAATGAAAAACTGTTTTTT
. TRBJ2-2 TRBV6-5 . CASSQGSRNTGELFF TGTGCCAGCAGTCAGGGGTCCAGGAACACCGGGGAGCTGTTTTTT
. TRBJ2-5 TRBV7-3 . CASHSGEETQYF TGTGCCAGCCATTCTGGAGAGGAGACCCAGTACTTC
. TRBJ1-2 TRBV12-3/TRBV12-4 . CASILGRGGYTF TGTGCCAGCATCCTCGGGAGGGGAGGCTACACCTTC
. TRBJ2-4 TRBV5-6 . CASSFRGLAKNIQYF TGTGCCAGCAGCTTCCGGGGCTTAGCCAAAAACATTCAGTACTTC
TRBD2 TRBJ2-1 TRBV9 . CASSVGLAGPIIDEQFF TGTGCCAGCAGCGTAGGACTAGCGGGGCCCATTATCGATGAGCAGTTCTTC
TRBD2 TRBJ2-3 TRBV9 . CASSLGLAAHTDTQYF TGTGCCAGCAGCCTCGGACTAGCTGCACACACAGATACGCAGTATTTT
. TRBJ1-1 TRBV3-1/TRBV3-2 . CASSQDIRGPEAFF TGTGCCAGCAGCCAAGATATAAGGGGACCTGAAGCTTTCTTT
. TRBJ2-2 TRBV5-1 . CASSLSSNTGELFF TGCGCCAGCAGCTTAAGCTCGAACACCGGGGAGCTGTTTTTT
TRBD1 TRBJ1-5 TRBV4-1 . CASSLTGQGRYQPQHF TGCGCCAGCAGCCTGACAGGACAGGGGAGATATCAGCCCCAGCATTTT
TRBD1 TRBJ1-2 TRBV7-2 few CASSLFGGQGGGYTF TGTGCCAGCAGCTTATTCGGCGGACAGGGGGGTGGCTACACCTTC
. TRBJ1-1 TRBV7-9 . CASSFLARPLEAFF TGTGCCAGCAGTTTTCTCGCAAGACCTTTAGAAGCTTTCTTT
. TRBJ2-7 TRBV28 . CASSLIVYEQYF TGTGCCAGCAGTTTAATCGTATACGAGCAGTACTTC
. TRBJ2-5 TRBV10-3 . CAISEGKVETQYF TGTGCCATCAGTGAAGGGAAGGTGGAGACCCAGTACTTC
. TRBJ2-7 TRBV7-9 . CASSSLAGAFSYEQYF TGTGCCAGCAGCTCCCTCGCGGGGGCCTTCTCCTACGAGCAGTACTTC
TRBD2 TRBJ2-2 TRBV5-1 few CASSLVVAGGLDELFF TGCGCCAGCAGCTTGGTTGTAGCGGGGGGACTTGACGAGCTGTTTTTT
. TRBJ1-6 TRBV9 . CASSGGGNGSPLHF TGTGCCAGCAGTGGAGGGGGGAACGGTTCACCCCTCCACTTT
. TRBJ1-3 TRBV28 . CASSTRDARRPGNTIYF TGTGCCAGCAGTACCCGGGACGCTCGCAGGCCTGGAAACACCATATATTTT
. TRBJ2-7 TRBV4-3 . CASARGQGNYEQYF TGCGCCAGCGCCAGGGGACAAGGGAACTACGAGCAGTACTTC
. TRBJ1-6 TRBV3-1/TRBV3-2 . CASSLRGSYNSPLHF TGTGCCAGCAGCCTTCGGGGTTCCTATAATTCACCCCTCCACTTT
. TRBJ1-1 TRBV3-1/TRBV3-2 . CASSQDTDTEAFF TGTGCCAGCAGCCAAGATACGGACACTGAAGCTTTCTTT
TRBD2 TRBJ2-7 TRBV6-5 . CASRLAGHEQYF TGTGCCAGTAGACTAGCGGGACACGAGCAGTACTTC
. TRBJ2-7 TRBV3-1/TRBV3-2 . CASSQLQVSEQYF TGTGCCAGCAGCCAACTGCAGGTGAGCGAGCAGTACTTC
TRBD1 TRBJ1-2 TRBV5-1 . CASSSLGTAFNSNYGYTF TGCGCCAGCAGCTCGCTAGGGACAGCGTTCAATTCTAACTATGGCTACACCTTC
. TRBJ2-7 TRBV18 . CASSLIGGEQYF TGTGCCAGCTCGTTGATTGGGGGAGAGCAGTACTTC
. TRBJ1-1 TRBV7-9 . CASSLGSLNTEAFF TGTGCCAGCAGCTTAGGCAGCCTGAACACTGAAGCTTTCTTT
. TRBJ1-3 TRBV2 . CASSQQRDFYSGNTIYF TGTGCCAGCAGTCAACAAAGGGACTTTTACTCTGGAAACACCATATATTTT
TRBD2 TRBJ2-3 TRBV29-1 . CSVEQVGLAREDTQYF TGCAGCGTTGAGCAGGTAGGACTAGCTCGAGAAGATACGCAGTATTTT
. TRBJ1-4 TRBV28 once CASSADRELFF TGTGCCAGCAGCGCAGACAGAGAACTGTTTTTT
. TRBJ2-3 TRBV7-9 once CASSFVSDTQYF TGTGCCAGCAGCTTTGTTTCGGATACGCAGTATTTT
TRBD1 TRBJ1-4 TRBV6-5 . CASSSGGGIEKLFF TGTGCCAGCAGTTCAGGGGGCGGGATTGAAAAACTGTTTTTT
. TRBJ2-4 TRBV6-2/TRBV6-3 . CASSHGNIQYF TGTGCCAGCAGTCACGGTAACATTCAGTACTTC
. TRBJ2-2 TRBV2 . CASVASNTGELFF TGTGCCAGCGTGGCGTCTAACACCGGGGAGCTGTTTTTT
. TRBJ1-1 TRBV27 . CASSPSRSTVFF TGTGCCAGCAGTCCGAGCCGGAGTACGGTTTTCTTT
. TRBJ1-2 TRBV19 . CASSMIVRADYGYTF TGTGCCAGTAGTATGATTGTGAGGGCGGACTATGGCTACACCTTC
TRBD1 TRBJ1-6 TRBV10-3 . CAISESGGHNSPLHF TGTGCCATCAGTGAGTCAGGGGGCCATAATTCACCCCTCCACTTT
. TRBJ2-5 TRBV10-3 few CAAGSGIGETQYF TGTGCCGCCGGTAGCGGTATCGGAGAGACCCAGTACTTC
TRBD2 TRBJ2-1 TRBV10-2 . CASSELFGSGGAGEQFF TGCGCCAGCAGTGAGTTGTTCGGTAGCGGGGGGGCCGGAGAGCAGTTCTTC
TRBD2 TRBJ2-1 TRBV7-9 . CATPGLAIDEQFF TGTGCCACCCCGGGACTAGCGATAGATGAGCAGTTCTTC
TRBD1 TRBJ1-2 TRBV5-4 . CASEQRDRESYGYTF TGTGCCAGTGAACAGAGGGACAGGGAGTCCTATGGCTACACCTTC
. TRBJ1-2 TRBV27 . CASSPIPGLSVGYTF TGTGCCAGCAGTCCAATTCCCGGCTTGTCGGTCGGCTACACCTTC